The 17 T cell receptor beta chains listed next were all sequenced from one sample in a study of blood T cell repertoires in COVID-19. Sequencing used immunoSEQ multiplex PCR; TCRdb keeps in-frame clones, though not all of them. The data show around 200,000 clones, approximately 81% seen once. Sequenced sample: peripheral blood. These receptors all come from a woman aged 80 or over with acute or convalescent COVID-19.

The CDR3 coding sequence is TGTGCCAGCAGCCCGATGACAGTTCCAAGCGAGACCCAGTACTTC. As protein: CASSPMTVPSETQYF. This rearrangement joins TRBV5-4 to TRBJ2-5, with D possibly being TRBD1 (5 bases). The CDR3 is 15 amino acids. Germline V gene lookup returns CDR1 SGHNT and CDR2 YYREEE (reference sequence). V lost 4 bases to trimming and J lost 5 bases, with 18 bases between them. The variable domain in full, completed from reference TRBV5-4 and TRBJ2-5, reads ETGVTQSPTHLIKTRGQQVTLRCSSQSGHNTVSWYQQALGQGPQFIFQYYREEENGRGNFPPRFSGLQFPNYSSELNVNALELDDSALYLCASSPMTVPSETQYFGPGTRLLVL.

The genes are TRBV6-5 and TRBJ1-6, with 7 bases matching TRBD1. In germline, CDR1 is MNHEY, CDR2 SVGAGI. The CDR3 has 14 amino acids. V lost 4 bases to trimming and J lost 9 bases; unmatched junction nucleotides: 6. CDR3 sequence: CASSSGGLGSPLHF. CDR3 nucleotides: TGTGCCAGCAGTTCAGGGGGTCTGGGTTCACCCCTCCACTTT.

In regard to this clone: Other DNA sequences of this sample code for an identical CDR3. V is TRBV14 and J is TRBJ1-1, with TRBD1 as a possible D gene (6 bases). The CDR3 contains 14 residues. Germline CDR1 SGHDN, CDR2 FVKESK. Trimming pared 0 bases from V and 6 bases from J, leaving 11 bases between. CDR3 protein: CASSQEQGRAEAFF. CDR3 in DNA: TGTGCCAGCAGCCAAGAACAGGGCCGGGCTGAAGCTTTCTTT.

V is TRBV15 and J is TRBJ2-7; D ambiguous. The germline V and J ends were trimmed by 0 bases and 4 bases, with 19 bases remaining between them. The CDR3 totals 17 residues. The germline V gene encodes CDR1 LNHNV and CDR2 YYDKDF (reference sequence). CDR3 coding DNA: TGTGCCACCAGCAGAGAGAGCAAGACTCCTTATGATTACGAGCAGTACTTC. Amino acid sequence: CATSRESKTPYDYEQYF.

This clone has more than one count but fewer than ten. This rearrangement joins TRBV18 to TRBJ2-2, with a weak D call TRBD1 (5 bases). The ends were cut back, 2 bases at V and 4 bases at J, with 11 bases in the middle. The CDR3 has 15 residues. CDR1 is KGHSH, CDR2 LQKENI, per germline. The CDR3 region is CASSPIDSLTGELFF. CDR3 in DNA: TGTGCCAGCTCACCAATTGACAGCCTCACCGGGGAGCTGTTTTTT.

CDR3 sequence (DNA): TGTGCCAGCAGCAATCTATACGAGCAGTACTTC. It encodes CASSNLYEQYF. J is TRBJ2-7 and V is TRBV5-6; D uncertain. CDR1 is SGHDT, CDR2 YYEEEE, per germline. Trimming cost V 4 bases and J 4 bases, with 6 bases left between them. The CDR3 length is 11 residues.

This chain connects TRBV7-2 to TRBJ2-5; 8 bases are shared with TRBD1. Germline CDR1 SGHTA, CDR2 FQGNSA. Trimming cost V 6 bases and J 2 bases; bases outside gene matches: 2. The length of the CDR3 is 13 residues. The chain's CDR3 is CASSRTGQETQYF. DNA of the CDR3: TGTGCCAGCAGTCGGACAGGGCAAGAGACCCAGTACTTC.

Only a few counts were recorded for this clone. The chain has TRBV6-2 or TRBV6-3 and TRBJ1-2; 7 nucleotides line up with TRBD1. CDR3 length: 18 amino acids. The germline gives CDR1 MNHEY, CDR2 SVGEGT. J lost 3 bases, V lost 2 bases, and 15 bases had no gene match. CDR3 DNA sequence: TGTGCCAGCAGTTACATACCGGGACAGCATTACCACTACTATGGCTACACCTTC. This sequence encodes CASSYIPGQHYHYYGYTF.

As for this clone: Other DNA sequences within the sample encode an identical CDR3. V gene TRBV18 combines with J gene TRBJ2-7; 8 bases are a match to TRBD2. The CDR3 has 13 residues. The J segment lost 4 bases and the V segment lost 3 bases, leaving 2 bases of the junction unmatched. Germline-derived CDR1 and CDR2 are KGHSH and LQKENI. The CDR3 loop reads CASSPSGSYEQYF. The DNA of the CDR3 is TGTGCCAGCTCACCCAGCGGGAGTTACGAGCAGTACTTC.

The V call is TRBV11-3, the J call TRBJ2-3; 8 bases map to TRBD2. With V trimmed by 4 bases and J by 5 bases, 11 bases remained unmatched. The CDR3 contains 16 residues. CDR1 and CDR2 from the germline V gene are SGHNT and YENEEA. The CDR3: CASSSNGGARGDTQYF. Written as DNA, the CDR3 is TGTGCCAGCAGCTCGAACGGGGGGGCCAGAGGAGATACGCAGTATTTT.

This rearrangement joins TRBV15 to TRBJ2-4; possible D gene TRBD1, 5 bases. The CDR3 loop spans 16 amino acids. The germline V gene encodes CDR1 LNHNV and CDR2 YYDKDF (reference sequence). The ends were cut back, 0 bases at V and 9 bases at J, with 18 bases in the middle. In DNA, the CDR3 is TGTGCCACCAGCAGAGATCTAGGCCAGGGTTCTAGCATTCAGTACTTC. Residues: CATSRDLGQGSSIQYF.

A remark on this clone: At one end, the junction sequence differs from germline, possibly due to a read error. The V gene is TRBV2, the J gene TRBJ1-1, with D perhaps TRBD1 (6 bases). The V gene's germline CDR1 is SNHLY and CDR2 FYNNEI. The CDR3 spans 13 residues. The CDR3 loop is CASSEDRRTEAFF. The DNA of the CDR3 is TGTGCCAGCAGCGAAGACAGGCGCACTGAAGCTTTCTTT.

The chain recombines TRBV5-4 with TRBJ2-7, with D maybe TRBD1 (5 bases). The CDR3 extends over 16 amino acids. The V gene lost 2 bases and the J gene lost 4 bases, with 19 bases spanning the gap. Germline V CDR1 and CDR2: SGHNT, YYREEE (reference sequence). The CDR3 here is CASSFGLDMRTYEQYF. The CDR3 DNA sequence: TGTGCCAGCAGCTTCGGGCTAGACATGAGGACATACGAGCAGTACTTC.

This chain links TRBV7-2 with TRBJ2-2; TRBD1 agrees at 8 bases. The length of the CDR3 is 14 residues. J was trimmed by 5 bases and V by 10 bases; bases with no gene match: 9. Germline values: CDR1 SGHTA, CDR2 FQGNSA. CDR3 sequence (DNA): TGTGCCAATAGAAGACAGGGGCGGACCGGGGAGCTGTTTTTT. Translating it yields CANRRQGRTGELFF.

This clone was picked up one time. V gene TRBV28 combines with J gene TRBJ2-2; D is perhaps TRBD2 (6 bases). With 3 bases removed from V and 2 bases from J, the gap between germline ends came to 13 bases. This CDR3 is 16 amino acids long. Germline CDR1 reads MDHEN; CDR2 reads SYDVKM. Here the CDR3 DNA reads TGTGCCAGCAGTTTGAGAAGCGGGTTCAACACCGGGGAGCTGTTTTTT. This translates into CASSLRSGFNTGELFF.

V gene TRBV12-3 or TRBV12-4 combines with J gene TRBJ1-2; D not certain. The CDR3 extends over 13 amino acids. The V end lost 1 base, the J end lost 7 bases, and 10 bases lay between the germline ends. CDR3 region: CASSLGPLLGYTF. The CDR3 DNA is TGTGCCAGCAGTTTAGGGCCCCTTCTTGGCTACACCTTC.

This rearrangement joins TRBV27 to TRBJ2-1, with D possibly being TRBD2 (6 bases). V was pared by 7 bases and J by 1 base, with 26 bases between. The CDR3 totals 19 residues. Germline values: CDR1 MNHEY, CDR2 SMNVEV (reference sequence). The CDR3 DNA is TGTGCCAGCAACAAATACCGTCCGGGACCGGGAGAATCCTACAATGAGCAGTTCTTC. Amino acid sequence: CASNKYRPGPGESYNEQFF.